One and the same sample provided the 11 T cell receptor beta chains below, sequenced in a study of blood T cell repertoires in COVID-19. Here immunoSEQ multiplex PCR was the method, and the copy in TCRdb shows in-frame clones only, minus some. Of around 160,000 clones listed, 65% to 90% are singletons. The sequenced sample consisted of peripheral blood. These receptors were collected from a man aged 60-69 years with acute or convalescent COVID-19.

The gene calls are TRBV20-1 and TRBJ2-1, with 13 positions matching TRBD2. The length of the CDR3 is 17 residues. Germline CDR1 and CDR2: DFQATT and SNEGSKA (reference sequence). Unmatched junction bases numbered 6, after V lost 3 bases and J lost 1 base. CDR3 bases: TGCAGTGCTAGTTTTACTAGCGGGAGGGTTTCCTACAATGAGCAGTTCTTC. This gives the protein CSASFTSGRVSYNEQFF.

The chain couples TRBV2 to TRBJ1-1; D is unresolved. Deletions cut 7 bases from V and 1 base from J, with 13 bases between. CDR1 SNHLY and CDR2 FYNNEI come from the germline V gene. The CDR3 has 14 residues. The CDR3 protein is CASIRGIGNTEAFF. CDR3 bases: TGTGCCAGCATTAGAGGGATTGGGAACACTGAAGCTTTCTTT. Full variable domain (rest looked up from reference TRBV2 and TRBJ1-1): EPEVTQTPSHQVTQMGQEVILRCVPISNHLYFYWYRQILGQKVEFLVSFYNNEISEKSEIFDDQFSVERPDGSNFTLKIRSTKLEDSAMYFCASIRGIGNTEAFFGQGTRLTVV.

CDR3 in amino acids: CASSPTGRTDTQYF. The DNA of the CDR3 is TGTGCCAGCAGCCCGACAGGGCGCACAGATACGCAGTATTTT. The V call is TRBV5-6, the J call TRBJ2-3; 7 positions match TRBD1. V lost 4 bases and J lost 1; bases outside the gene matches: 3. CDR1 is SGHDT and CDR2 is YYEEEE in the germline V gene. The CDR3 is 14 amino acids.

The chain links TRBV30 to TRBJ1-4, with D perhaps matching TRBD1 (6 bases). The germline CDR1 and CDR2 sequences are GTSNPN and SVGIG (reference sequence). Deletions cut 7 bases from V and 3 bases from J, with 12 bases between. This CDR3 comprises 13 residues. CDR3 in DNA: TGTGCCTCCTCCAGGGGCTCTAATGAAAAACTGTTTTTT. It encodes CASSRGSNEKLFF.

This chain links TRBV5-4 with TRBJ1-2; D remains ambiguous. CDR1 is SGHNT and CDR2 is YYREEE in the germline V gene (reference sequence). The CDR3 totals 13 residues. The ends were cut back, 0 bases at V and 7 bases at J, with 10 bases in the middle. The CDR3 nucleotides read TGTGCCAGCAGCTTGGTTGCGGAAACTGGCTACACCTTC. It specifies CASSLVAETGYTF.

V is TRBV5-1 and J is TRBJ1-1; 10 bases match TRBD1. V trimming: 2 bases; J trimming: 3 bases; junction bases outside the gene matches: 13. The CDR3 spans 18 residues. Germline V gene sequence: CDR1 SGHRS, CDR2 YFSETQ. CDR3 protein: CASSFRWGDRGRDTEAFF. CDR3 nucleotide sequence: TGCGCCAGCAGCTTTCGGTGGGGGGACAGGGGCAGGGACACTGAAGCTTTCTTT.

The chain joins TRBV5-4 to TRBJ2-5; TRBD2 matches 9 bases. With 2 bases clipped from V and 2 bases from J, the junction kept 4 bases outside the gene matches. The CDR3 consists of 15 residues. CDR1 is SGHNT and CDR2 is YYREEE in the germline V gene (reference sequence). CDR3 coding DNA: TGTGCCAGCAGCTTTAGTAGCGGGGGTCAAGAGACCCAGTACTTC. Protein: CASSFSSGGQETQYF.

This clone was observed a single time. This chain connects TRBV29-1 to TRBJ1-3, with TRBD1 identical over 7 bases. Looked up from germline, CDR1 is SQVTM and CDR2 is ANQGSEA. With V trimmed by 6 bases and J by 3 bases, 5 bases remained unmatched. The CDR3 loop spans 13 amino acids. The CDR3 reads CSVSYRGGNTIYF. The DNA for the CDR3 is TGCAGCGTCTCCTACAGGGGTGGAAACACCATATATTTT. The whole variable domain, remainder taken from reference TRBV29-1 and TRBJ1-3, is SAVISQKPSRDICQRGTSLTIQCQVDSQVTMMFWYRQQPGQSLTLIATANQGSEATYESGFVIDKFPISRPNLTFSTLTVSNMSPEDSSIYLCSVSYRGGNTIYFGEGSWLTVV.

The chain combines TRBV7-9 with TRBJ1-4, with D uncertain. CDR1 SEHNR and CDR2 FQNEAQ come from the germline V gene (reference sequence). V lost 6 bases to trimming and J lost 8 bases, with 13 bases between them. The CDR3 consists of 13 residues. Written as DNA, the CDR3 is TGTGCCAGCAGTCGAACGGGTGGGGAAAAACTGTTTTTT. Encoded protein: CASSRTGGEKLFF.

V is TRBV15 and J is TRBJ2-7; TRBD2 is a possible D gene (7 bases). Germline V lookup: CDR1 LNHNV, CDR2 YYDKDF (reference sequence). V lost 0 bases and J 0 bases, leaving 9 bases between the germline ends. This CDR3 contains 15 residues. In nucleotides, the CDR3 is TGTGCCACCAGCAGAGAGGGGGGGCCCTCCTACGAGCAGTACTTC. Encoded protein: CATSREGGPSYEQYF.

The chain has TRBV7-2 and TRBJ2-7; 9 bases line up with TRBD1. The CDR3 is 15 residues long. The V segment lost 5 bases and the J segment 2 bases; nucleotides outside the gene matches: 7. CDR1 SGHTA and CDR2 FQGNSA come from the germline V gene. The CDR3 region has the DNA TGTGCCAGCAGCCTGGGACAGGGCTTCACCTACGAGCAGTACTTC. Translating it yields CASSLGQGFTYEQYF.